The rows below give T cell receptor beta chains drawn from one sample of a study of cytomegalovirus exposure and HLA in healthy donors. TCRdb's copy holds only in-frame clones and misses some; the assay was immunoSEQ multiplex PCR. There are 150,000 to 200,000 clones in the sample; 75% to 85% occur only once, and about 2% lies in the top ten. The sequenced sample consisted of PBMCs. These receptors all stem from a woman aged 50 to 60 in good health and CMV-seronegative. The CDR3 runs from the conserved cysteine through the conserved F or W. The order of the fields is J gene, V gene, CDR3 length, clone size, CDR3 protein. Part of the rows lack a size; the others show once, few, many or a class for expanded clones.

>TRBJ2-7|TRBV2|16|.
CASGGNAGTYDFGQYF
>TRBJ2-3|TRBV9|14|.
CASSVGLDTDTQYF
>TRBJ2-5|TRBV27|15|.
CASSFGGAIVGTQYF
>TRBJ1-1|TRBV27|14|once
CASSLGTANTEAFF
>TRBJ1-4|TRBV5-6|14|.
CASSLFRVNEKLFF
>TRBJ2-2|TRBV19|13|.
CASSSRVTGELFF
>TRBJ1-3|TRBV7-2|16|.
CASSLSGGGAGVTIYF
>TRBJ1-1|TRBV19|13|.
CASSINGDTEAFF
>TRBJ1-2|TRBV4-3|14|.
CASSQEGTGGGYTF
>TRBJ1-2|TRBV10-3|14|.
CAIRPGQGDYGYTF
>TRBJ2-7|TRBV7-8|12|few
CASSLSGYEQYF
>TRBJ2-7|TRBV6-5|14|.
CASSYSRQGVEQYF
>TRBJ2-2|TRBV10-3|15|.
CAISESAGSVGELFF
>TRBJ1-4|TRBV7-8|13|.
CASSLNTAGPLFF
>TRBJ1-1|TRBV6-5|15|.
CASSLRENGNTEAFF
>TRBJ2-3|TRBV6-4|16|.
CASSDSAGVRTDTQYF
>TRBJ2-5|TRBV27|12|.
CASRTGVGTQYF
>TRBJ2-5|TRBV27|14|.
CASSLWTNQETQYF
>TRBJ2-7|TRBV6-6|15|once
CASSSPGTGSSEQYF
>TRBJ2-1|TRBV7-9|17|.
CAWPGTVDRSGLNEQFF
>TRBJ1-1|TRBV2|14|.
CASSADRSGTEAFF
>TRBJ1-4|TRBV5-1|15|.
CASSPIGSSNEKLFF
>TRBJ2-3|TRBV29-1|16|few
CSAWNRGKPYTDTQYF
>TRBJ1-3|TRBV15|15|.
CATSRRGRWGNTIYF
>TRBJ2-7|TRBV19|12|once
CASTSTGYEQYF
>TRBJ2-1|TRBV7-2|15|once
CASSYRGSSYNEQFF
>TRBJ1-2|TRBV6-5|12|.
CASSDRNYGYTF
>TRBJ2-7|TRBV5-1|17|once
CASSLAAGATVTYEQYF
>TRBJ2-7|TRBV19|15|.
CASSTTGVSAYEQYF
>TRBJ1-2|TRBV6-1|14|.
CASSSLGRAYGYTF
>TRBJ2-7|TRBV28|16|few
CATSREAVPFSYEQYF
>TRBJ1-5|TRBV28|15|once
CASKTTGGLNQPQHF
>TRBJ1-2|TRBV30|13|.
CAWSLTRLHGYTF
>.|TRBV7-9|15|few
CASSQQGQVGYEQYF
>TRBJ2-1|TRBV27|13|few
CASSYSPYNEQFF
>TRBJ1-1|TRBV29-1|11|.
CSVLGWTTAFF
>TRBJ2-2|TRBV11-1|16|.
CASSLVIGRDTGELFF
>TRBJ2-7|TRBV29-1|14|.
CSVETGEGSYEQYF
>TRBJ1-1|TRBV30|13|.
CAWKRRPRAEAFF
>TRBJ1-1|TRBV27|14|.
CASTPRGTHQRAFF